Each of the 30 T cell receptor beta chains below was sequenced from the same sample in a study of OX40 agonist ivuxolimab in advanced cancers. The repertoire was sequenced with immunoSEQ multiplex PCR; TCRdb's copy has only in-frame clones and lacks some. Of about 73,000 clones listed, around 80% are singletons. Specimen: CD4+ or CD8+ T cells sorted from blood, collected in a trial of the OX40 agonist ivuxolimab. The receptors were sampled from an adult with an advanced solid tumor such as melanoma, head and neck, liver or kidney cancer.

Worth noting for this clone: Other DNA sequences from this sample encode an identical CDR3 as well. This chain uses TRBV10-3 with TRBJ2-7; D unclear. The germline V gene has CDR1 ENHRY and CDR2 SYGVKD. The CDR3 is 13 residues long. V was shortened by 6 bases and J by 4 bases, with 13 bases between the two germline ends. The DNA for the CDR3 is TGTGCCATCAGCGAACCTCCCGGATACGAGCAGTACTTC. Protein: CAISEPPGYEQYF.

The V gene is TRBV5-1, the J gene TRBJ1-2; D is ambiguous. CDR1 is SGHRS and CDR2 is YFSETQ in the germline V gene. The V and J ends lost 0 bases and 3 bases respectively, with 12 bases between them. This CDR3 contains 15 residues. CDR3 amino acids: CASSLAGQDYYGYTF. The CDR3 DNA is TGCGCCAGCAGCTTGGCCGGTCAGGATTACTATGGCTACACCTTC. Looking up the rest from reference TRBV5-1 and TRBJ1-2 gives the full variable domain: KAGVTQTPRYLIKTRGQQVTLSCSPISGHRSVSWYQQTPGQGLQFLFEYFSETQRNKGNFPGRFSGRQFSNSRSEMNVSTLELGDSALYLCASSLAGQDYYGYTFGSGTRLTVV.

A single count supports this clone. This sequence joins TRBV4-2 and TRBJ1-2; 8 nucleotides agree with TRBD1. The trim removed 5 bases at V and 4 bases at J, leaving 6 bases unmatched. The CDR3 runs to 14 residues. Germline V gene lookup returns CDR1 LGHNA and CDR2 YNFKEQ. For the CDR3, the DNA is TGTGCCAGCAGCTTGGCCGACAGGGGCTATGGCTACACCTTC. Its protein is CASSLADRGYGYTF.

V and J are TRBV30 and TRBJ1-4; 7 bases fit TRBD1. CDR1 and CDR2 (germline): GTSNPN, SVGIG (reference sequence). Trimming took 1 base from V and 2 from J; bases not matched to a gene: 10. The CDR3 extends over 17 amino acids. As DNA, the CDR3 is TGTGCCTGGAGTGCCTTAAACAGGGGTCGCACTAATGAAAAACTGTTTTTT. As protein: CAWSALNRGRTNEKLFF.

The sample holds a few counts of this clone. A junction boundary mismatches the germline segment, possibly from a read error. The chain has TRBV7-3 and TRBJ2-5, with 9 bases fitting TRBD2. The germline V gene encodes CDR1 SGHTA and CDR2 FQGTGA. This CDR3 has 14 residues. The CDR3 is CASSPQAGGGAMDF. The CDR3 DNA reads TGTGCCAGCAGCCCCCAGGCTGGCGGGGGGGCTATGGACTTC.

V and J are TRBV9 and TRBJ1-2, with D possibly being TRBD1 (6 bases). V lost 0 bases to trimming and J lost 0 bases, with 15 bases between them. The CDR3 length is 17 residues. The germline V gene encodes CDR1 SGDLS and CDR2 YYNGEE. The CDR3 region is CASSVVPGDWANYGYTF. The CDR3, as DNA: TGTGCCAGCAGCGTAGTTCCAGGGGATTGGGCTAACTATGGCTACACCTTC. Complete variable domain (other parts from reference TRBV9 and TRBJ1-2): DSGVTQTPKHLITATGQRVTLRCSPRSGDLSVYWYQQSLDQGLQFLIQYYNGEERAKGNILERFSAQQFPDLHSELNLSSLELGDSALYFCASSVVPGDWANYGYTFGSGTRLTVV.

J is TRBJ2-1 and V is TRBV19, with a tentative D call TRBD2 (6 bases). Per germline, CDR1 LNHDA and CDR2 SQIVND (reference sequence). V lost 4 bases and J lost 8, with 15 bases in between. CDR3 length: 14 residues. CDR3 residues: CASSSNPGLYEQFF. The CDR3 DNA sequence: TGTGCCAGTAGTAGCAACCCGGGACTGTATGAGCAGTTCTTC.

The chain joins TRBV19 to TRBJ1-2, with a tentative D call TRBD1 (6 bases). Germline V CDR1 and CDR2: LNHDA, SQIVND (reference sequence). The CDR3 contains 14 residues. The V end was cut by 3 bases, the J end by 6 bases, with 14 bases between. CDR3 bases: TGTGCCAGTAGTATGAGCCTCGGGGGCCATGGCTACACCTTC. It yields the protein CASSMSLGGHGYTF. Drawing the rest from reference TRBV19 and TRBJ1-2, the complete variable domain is DGGITQSPKYLFRKEGQNVTLSCEQNLNHDAMYWYRQDPGQGLRLIYYSQIVNDFQKGDIAEGYSVSREKKESFPLTVTSAQKNPTAFYLCASSMSLGGHGYTFGSGTRLTVV.

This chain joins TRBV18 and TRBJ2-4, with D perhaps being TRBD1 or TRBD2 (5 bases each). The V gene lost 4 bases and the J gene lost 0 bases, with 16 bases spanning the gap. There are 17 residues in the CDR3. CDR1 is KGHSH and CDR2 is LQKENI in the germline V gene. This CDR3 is CASSLGAGLLAKNIQYF. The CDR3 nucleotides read TGTGCCAGCTCACTCGGGGCAGGGCTCCTAGCCAAAAACATTCAGTACTTC.

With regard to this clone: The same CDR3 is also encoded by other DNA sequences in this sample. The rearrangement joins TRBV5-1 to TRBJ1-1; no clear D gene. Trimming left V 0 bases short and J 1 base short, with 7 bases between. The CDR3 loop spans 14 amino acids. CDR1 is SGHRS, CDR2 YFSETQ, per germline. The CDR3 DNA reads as TGCGCCAGCAGCTTGGGGGGAGGGAACACTGAAGCTTTCTTT. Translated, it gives CASSLGGGNTEAFF.

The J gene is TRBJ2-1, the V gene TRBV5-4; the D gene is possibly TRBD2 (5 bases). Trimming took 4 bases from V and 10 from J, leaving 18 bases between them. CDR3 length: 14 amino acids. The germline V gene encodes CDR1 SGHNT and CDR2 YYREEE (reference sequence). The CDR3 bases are TGTGCCAGCAGCCTCCGAGGGTTCCGAGGGGAGCAGTTCTTC. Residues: CASSLRGFRGEQFF.

CDR3: CASSAGPYDLYF. CDR3 DNA sequence: TGTGCCAGTAGTGCCGGGCCCTACGACCTATATTTT. The gene calls are TRBV19 and TRBJ1-3; D unresolved. The CDR3 runs 12 residues. Deletions cut 5 bases from V and 14 bases from J, with 16 bases between. Germline V gene data show CDR1 as LNHDA and CDR2 as SQIVND (reference sequence).

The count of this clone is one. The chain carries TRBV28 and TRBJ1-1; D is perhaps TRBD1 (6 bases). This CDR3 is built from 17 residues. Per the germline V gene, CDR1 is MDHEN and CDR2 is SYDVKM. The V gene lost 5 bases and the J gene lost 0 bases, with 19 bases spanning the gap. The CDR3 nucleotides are TGTGCCAGCAGTCTAACCAGGGGCGATACCTTGAACACTGAAGCTTTCTTT. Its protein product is CASSLTRGDTLNTEAFF.

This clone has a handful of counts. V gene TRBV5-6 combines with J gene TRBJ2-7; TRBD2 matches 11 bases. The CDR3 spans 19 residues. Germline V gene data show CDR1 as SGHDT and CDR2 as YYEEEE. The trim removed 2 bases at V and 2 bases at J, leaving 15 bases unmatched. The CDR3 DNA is TGTGCCAGCAGCTTCTTACCGGGACTAGCGGATCGCAACGCCTACGAGCAGTACTTC. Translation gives CASSFLPGLADRNAYEQYF.

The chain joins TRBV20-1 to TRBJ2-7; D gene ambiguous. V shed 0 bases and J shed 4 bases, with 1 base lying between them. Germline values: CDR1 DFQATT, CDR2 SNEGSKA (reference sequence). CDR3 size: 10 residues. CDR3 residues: CSARDYEQYF. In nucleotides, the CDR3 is TGCAGTGCTAGAGATTACGAGCAGTACTTC.

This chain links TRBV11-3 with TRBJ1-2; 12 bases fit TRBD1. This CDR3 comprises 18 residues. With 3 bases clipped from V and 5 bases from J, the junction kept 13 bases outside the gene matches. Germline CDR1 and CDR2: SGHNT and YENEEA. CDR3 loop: CASSLRPGQGAVRYGYTF. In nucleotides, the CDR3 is TGTGCCAGCAGCTTGCGTCCGGGACAGGGGGCCGTGAGGTATGGCTACACCTTC.

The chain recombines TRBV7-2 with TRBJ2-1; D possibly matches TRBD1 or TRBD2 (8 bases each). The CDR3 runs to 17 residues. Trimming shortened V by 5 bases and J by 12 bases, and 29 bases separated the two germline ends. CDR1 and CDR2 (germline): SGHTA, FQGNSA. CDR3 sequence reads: CASSPSRTSRGPSRQFF. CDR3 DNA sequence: TGTGCCAGCAGCCCGTCTAGGACTAGCAGGGGGCCGAGTCGGCAGTTCTTC.

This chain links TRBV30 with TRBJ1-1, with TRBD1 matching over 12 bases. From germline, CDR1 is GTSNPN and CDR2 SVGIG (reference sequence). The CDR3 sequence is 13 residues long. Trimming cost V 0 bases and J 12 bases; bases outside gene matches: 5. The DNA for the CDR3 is TGTGCCTGGAGTGTAGGGACAGGGGGCGCGCCTTTCTTT. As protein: CAWSVGTGGAPFF. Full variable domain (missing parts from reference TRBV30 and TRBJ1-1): SQTIHQWPATLVQPVGSPLSLECTVEGTSNPNLYWYRQAAGRGLQLLFYSVGIGQISSEVPQNLSASRPQDRQFILSSKKLLLSDSGFYLCAWSVGTGGAPFFGQGTRLTVV.

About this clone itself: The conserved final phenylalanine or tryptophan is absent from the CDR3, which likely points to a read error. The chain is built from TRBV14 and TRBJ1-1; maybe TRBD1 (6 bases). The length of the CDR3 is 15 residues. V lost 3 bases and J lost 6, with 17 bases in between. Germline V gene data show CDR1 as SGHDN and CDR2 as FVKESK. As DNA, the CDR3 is TGTGCCAGCAGCCAGGGACGCGGGCAGGGGTCTGAAGCTTTCCTT. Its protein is CASSQGRGQGSEAFL.

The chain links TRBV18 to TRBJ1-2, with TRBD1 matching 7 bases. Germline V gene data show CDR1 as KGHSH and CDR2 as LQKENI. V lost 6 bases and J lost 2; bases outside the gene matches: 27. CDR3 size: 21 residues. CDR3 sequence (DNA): TGTGCCAGCTCCCGCAGCATCTTAACTACAGGGGAGATCGACGGAAACTATGGCTACACCTTC. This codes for CASSRSILTTGEIDGNYGYTF. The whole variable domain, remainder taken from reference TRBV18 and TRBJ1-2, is NAGVMQNPRHLVRRRGQEARLRCSPMKGHSHVYWYRQLPEEGLKFMVYLQKENIIDESGMPKERFSAEFPKEGPSILRIQQVVRGDSAAYFCASSRSILTTGEIDGNYGYTFGSGTRLTVV.

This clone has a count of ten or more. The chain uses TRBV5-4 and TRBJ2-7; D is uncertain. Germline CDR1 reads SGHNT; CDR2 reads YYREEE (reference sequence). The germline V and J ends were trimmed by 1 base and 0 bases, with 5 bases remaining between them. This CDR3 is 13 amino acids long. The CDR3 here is CASSLYSSYEQYF. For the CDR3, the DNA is TGTGCCAGCAGCTTGTACAGCTCCTACGAGCAGTACTTC.

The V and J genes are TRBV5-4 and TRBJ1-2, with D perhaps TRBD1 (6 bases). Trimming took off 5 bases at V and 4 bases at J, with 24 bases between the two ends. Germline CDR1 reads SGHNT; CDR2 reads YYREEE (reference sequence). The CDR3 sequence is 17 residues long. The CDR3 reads CASSLGSGGGPAYGYTF. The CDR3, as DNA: TGTGCCAGCAGTCTCGGGAGTGGTGGGGGGCCCGCCTATGGCTACACCTTC.

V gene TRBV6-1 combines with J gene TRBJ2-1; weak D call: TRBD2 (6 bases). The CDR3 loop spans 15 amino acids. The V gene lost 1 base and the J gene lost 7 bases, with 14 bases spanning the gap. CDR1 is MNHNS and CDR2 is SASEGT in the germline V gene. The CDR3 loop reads CASSEDGRWWNEQFF. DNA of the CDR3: TGTGCCAGCAGTGAAGACGGGAGATGGTGGAATGAGCAGTTCTTC.

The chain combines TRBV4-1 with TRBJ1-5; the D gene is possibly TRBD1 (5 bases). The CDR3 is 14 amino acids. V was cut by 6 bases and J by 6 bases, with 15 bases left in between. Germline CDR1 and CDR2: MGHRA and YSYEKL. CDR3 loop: CASRQQGVGQPQHF. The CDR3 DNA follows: TGCGCCAGCAGACAGCAGGGTGTGGGTCAGCCCCAGCATTTT.

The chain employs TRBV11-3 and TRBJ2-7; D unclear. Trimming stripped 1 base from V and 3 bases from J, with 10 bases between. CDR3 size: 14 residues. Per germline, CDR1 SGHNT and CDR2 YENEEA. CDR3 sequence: CASSLGGVGYEQYF. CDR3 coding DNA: TGTGCCAGCAGCTTAGGTGGAGTCGGCTACGAGCAGTACTTC.

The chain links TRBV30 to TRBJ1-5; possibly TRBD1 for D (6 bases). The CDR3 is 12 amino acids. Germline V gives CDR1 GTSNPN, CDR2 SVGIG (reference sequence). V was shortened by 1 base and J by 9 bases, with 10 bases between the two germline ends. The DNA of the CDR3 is TGTGCCTGGAGTGGGGGCAGGGGGCCCCAGCATTTT. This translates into CAWSGGRGPQHF.

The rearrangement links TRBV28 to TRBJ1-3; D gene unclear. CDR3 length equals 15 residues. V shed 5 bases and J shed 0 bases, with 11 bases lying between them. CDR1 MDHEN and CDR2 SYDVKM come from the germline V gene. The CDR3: CASSPLAGSGNTIYF. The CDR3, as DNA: TGTGCCAGCAGTCCCCTCGCAGGCTCTGGAAACACCATATATTTT.

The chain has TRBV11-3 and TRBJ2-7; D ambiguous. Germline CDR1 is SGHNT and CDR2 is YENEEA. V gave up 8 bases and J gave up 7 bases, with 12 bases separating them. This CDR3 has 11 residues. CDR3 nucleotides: TGTGCCAGCTCCCTACGTGGGGAGCAGTACTTC. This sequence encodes CASSLRGEQYF. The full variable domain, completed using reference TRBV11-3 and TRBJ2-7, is EAGVVQSPRYKIIEKKQPVAFWCNPISGHNTLYWYLQNLGQGPELLIRYENEEAVDDSQLPKDRFSAERLKGVDSTLKIQPAELGDSAVYLCASSLRGEQYFGPGTRLTVT.

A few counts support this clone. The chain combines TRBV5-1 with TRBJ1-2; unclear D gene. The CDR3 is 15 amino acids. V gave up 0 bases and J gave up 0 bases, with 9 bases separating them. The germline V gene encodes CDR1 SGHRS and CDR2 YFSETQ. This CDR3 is CASSLGQLANYGYTF. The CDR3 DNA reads TGCGCCAGCAGCTTGGGTCAGCTAGCTAACTATGGCTACACCTTC.

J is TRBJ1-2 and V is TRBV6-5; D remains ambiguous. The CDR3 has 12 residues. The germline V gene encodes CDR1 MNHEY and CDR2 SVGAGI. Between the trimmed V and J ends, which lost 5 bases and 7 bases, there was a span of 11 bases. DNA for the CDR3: TGTGCCAGCAGTGAGTCGGGGTTTGGCTACACCTTC. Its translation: CASSESGFGYTF.